The 16 T cell receptor beta chains in this list originate from one sample, sequenced in a study of blood T cell repertoires in COVID-19. Generated by immunoSEQ multiplex PCR, the TCRdb table keeps only in-frame clones and is missing some. The repertoire has more than 95,000 clones, 75% to 90% of them found once; the top ten carry around 14%. The sequenced sample was peripheral blood. These receptors all stem from a man aged 45 to 65 with acute or convalescent COVID-19.

J is TRBJ1-3 and V is TRBV10-3; maybe TRBD1 (5 bases). CDR3 length: 15 residues. Between the trimmed V and J ends, which lost 6 bases and 4 bases, there was a span of 16 bases. Germline CDR1 and CDR2: ENHRY and SYGVKD. The CDR3 nucleotides are TGTGCCATCAGAGCCCAGGGAACGGACGGAAACACCATATATTTT. It yields the protein CAIRAQGTDGNTIYF.

The CDR3 nucleotides are TGTGCCAGCCGGACAGGGGGCATGAACACTGAAGCTTTCTTT. This sequence encodes CASRTGGMNTEAFF. The chain is built from TRBV28 and TRBJ1-1; the match to TRBD1 covers 11 bases. Germline assignment: CDR1 MDHEN and CDR2 SYDVKM. V shed 8 bases and J 0 bases; nucleotides not matched to a gene: 2. CDR3 length: 14 residues.

V is TRBV27 and J is TRBJ1-4; D remains ambiguous. The CDR3 sequence is 15 residues long. The germline V gene has CDR1 MNHEY and CDR2 SMNVEV (reference sequence). Between the trimmed V and J ends, which lost 3 bases and 0 bases, there was a span of 8 bases. The CDR3 protein is CASSLGLATNEKLFF. The CDR3 DNA reads as TGTGCCAGCAGTTTGGGCCTTGCAACTAATGAAAAACTGTTTTTT. The full variable domain, completed using reference TRBV27 and TRBJ1-4, is EAQVTQNPRYLITVTGKKLTVTCSQNMNHEYMSWYRQDPGLGLRQIYYSMNVEVTDKGDVPEGYKVSRKEKRNFPLILESPSPNQTSLYFCASSLGLATNEKLFFGSGTQLSVL.

This chain links TRBV2 with TRBJ2-1; D is possibly TRBD1 (6 bases). This CDR3 spans 17 amino acids. V was shortened by 3 bases and J by 6 bases, with 21 bases between the two germline ends. Germline assignment: CDR1 SNHLY and CDR2 FYNNEI. The CDR3 DNA reads as TGTGCCAGCAGTGAGTTAATGGGGGCCCACCCGCTCAATGAGCAGTTCTTC. Its protein is CASSELMGAHPLNEQFF.

The chain links TRBV19 to TRBJ2-2; TRBD2 matches at 10 bases. The length of the CDR3 is 17 residues. J lost 4 bases, V lost 3 bases, and 8 bases had no gene match. Germline CDR1 LNHDA, CDR2 SQIVND (reference sequence). CDR3 loop: CASSILAGATSTGELFF. In DNA, the CDR3 is TGTGCCAGTAGTATTCTAGCGGGAGCAACGTCCACCGGGGAGCTGTTTTTT.

This clone came up a few times. The chain joins TRBV2 to TRBJ1-5, with 8 positions matching TRBD1. V dropped 8 bases and J dropped 6; count of bases not matched to a gene: 12. In germline, CDR1 is SNHLY, CDR2 FYNNEI. The length of the CDR3 is 15 residues. The chain's CDR3 is CASCVKAGGPQPQHF. The DNA for the CDR3 is TGTGCCAGCTGTGTGAAGGCAGGGGGCCCTCAGCCCCAGCATTTT.

The rearrangement joins TRBV7-6 to TRBJ2-1, with D maybe TRBD2 (6 bases). This CDR3 comprises 15 residues. Germline V lookup: CDR1 SGHVS, CDR2 FNYEAQ. The ends were cut back, 1 base at V and 5 bases at J, with 12 bases in the middle. The CDR3 protein is CASSLGRDLHNEQFF. The CDR3, as DNA: TGTGCCAGCAGCTTAGGCCGGGACTTACACAATGAGCAGTTCTTC.

The J gene is TRBJ1-5, the V gene TRBV19, with D unresolved. V lost 3 bases, J lost 3 bases, and 12 bases lay in between. CDR3 length: 15 amino acids. Germline V CDR1 and CDR2: LNHDA, SQIVND (reference sequence). CDR3 sequence: CASSMARGYNQPQHF. In DNA form, the CDR3 reads TGTGCCAGTAGTATGGCTCGGGGTTACAATCAGCCCCAGCATTTT.

The chain couples TRBV25-1 to TRBJ2-7; 11 nucleotides line up with TRBD2. The CDR3 consists of 13 residues. The J segment lost 6 bases and the V segment lost 4 bases, leaving 2 bases of the junction unmatched. CDR1 is MGHDK, CDR2 SYGVNS, per germline. CDR3 bases: TGTGCCAGCAGTGGGCTAGCGGGAGGCGAGCAGTACTTC. Translation gives CASSGLAGGEQYF.

CDR3 region: CASSSVLAGGGNEQFF. CDR3 bases: TGCGCCAGCAGCTCGGTCCTAGCGGGAGGGGGGAATGAGCAGTTCTTC. This chain uses TRBV5-1 with TRBJ2-1; TRBD2 matches 12 bases. There are 16 residues in the CDR3. In germline, CDR1 is SGHRS, CDR2 YFSETQ. V shed 3 bases and J 7 bases; nucleotides not matched to a gene: 8.

This chain joins TRBV18 and TRBJ2-7, with TRBD1 as a possible D gene (5 bases). The length of the CDR3 is 13 residues. Trimming removed 8 bases from V and 3 bases from J, with 14 bases in between. The germline gives CDR1 KGHSH, CDR2 LQKENI. Here the CDR3 reads CASAFGHIYEQYF. The CDR3 DNA reads as TGTGCCAGCGCATTCGGACATATCTACGAGCAGTACTTC.

The rearrangement uses TRBV2 and TRBJ2-3, with 7 positions matching TRBD2. V gave up 6 bases and J gave up 2 bases; unmatched junction bases: 8. The germline V gene has CDR1 SNHLY and CDR2 FYNNEI. The CDR3 runs to 15 residues. In DNA, the CDR3 is TGTGCCAGCAGGATAAGCGGGAAGCCCACAGATACGCAGTATTTT. Its protein is CASRISGKPTDTQYF.

The V gene is TRBV28, the J gene TRBJ1-4, with D perhaps matching TRBD1 (5 bases). From germline, CDR1 is MDHEN and CDR2 SYDVKM. V lost 6 bases to trimming and J lost 4 bases, with 12 bases between them. The CDR3 runs to 14 residues. The CDR3 loop is CASRVTDLNEKLFF. CDR3 nucleotides: TGTGCCAGCAGAGTGACAGATCTTAATGAAAAACTGTTTTTT.

The gene calls are TRBV12-3 or TRBV12-4 and TRBJ2-1; 7 nucleotides align to TRBD2. The V and J ends lost 4 bases and 6 bases, in that order; junction bases with no gene match: 3. The CDR3 is 13 amino acids. The CDR3 reads CASSSTSANEQFF. The CDR3 DNA follows: TGTGCCAGCAGTTCTACTAGCGCCAATGAGCAGTTCTTC.

The chain carries TRBV21-1 and TRBJ2-7; TRBD1 is the table's D call, not checked against the DNA. TRBV21-1 is labeled a pseudogene. There are 11 residues in the CDR3. The CDR3 reads CAPPGSYEQYF. The DNA of the CDR3 is TGTGCCCCCCCAGGTTCCTACGAGCAGTACTTC.

V usage is TRBV18 and J usage is TRBJ2-1; 7 nucleotides align to TRBD2. CDR1 KGHSH and CDR2 LQKENI come from the germline V gene. This CDR3 is 16 amino acids long. The V and J ends lost 3 bases and 0 bases, in that order; junction bases with no gene match: 5. CDR3 bases: TGTGCCAGCTCACCCGCCGGGAGGACCTCCTACAATGAGCAGTTCTTC. Its protein is CASSPAGRTSYNEQFF.